This is a list of T cell receptor beta chains from one sample in a study of human T cells and chemical hapten exposure. TCRdb used MiXCR to reprocess the RACE reads, holding one entry per CDR3 protein. Of about 84,000 distinct CDR3 sequences listed, about a tenth are singletons. Sample: whole blood, taken in connection with sensitization to the hapten diphenylcyclopropenone (DPC). These receptors originate from a woman aged 50 to 60 with alopecia areata. Some clones in this sample may be carry-over from other donors' samples. Each CDR3 is given with its conserved first and last residue. D genes are given only for firm matches. A clone size is listed for some rows: how often the clone was seen (once, few, many), or a class if it is expanded.

clone_size,j_call,v_call,d_call,cdr3_nt,cdr3_aa
many,TRBJ1-1,TRBV7-6,TRBD1,TGTGCCAGCAGCGCTCAACAGGGGATGAACACTGAAGCTTTCTTT,CASSAQQGMNTEAFF
few,TRBJ2-3,TRBV29-1,TRBD2,TGCAGCGTGCGAACTAGCGGGAGCAAGGGTGGAGATACGCAGTATTTT,CSVRTSGSKGGDTQYF
many,TRBJ1-1,TRBV7-2,NA,TGTGCCAGCAGCCCATATTTTGGGACTGAAGCTTTCTTT,CASSPYFGTEAFF
few,TRBJ1-2,TRBV3-1,TRBD1,TGTGCCAGCAGCCTACCGGGGACAGTATATGGGTACACCTTC,CASSLPGTVYGYTF
many,TRBJ2-1,TRBV7-3,TRBD2,TGTGCCAGCAGTCCCAGCGGGAGTGGCAATGAGCAGTTCTTC,CASSPSGSGNEQFF
NA,TRBJ2-7,TRBV5-4,TRBD2,TGTGCCAGCAGCTGGGAAGGCGGGAGGAGTTACGAGCAGTACTTC,CASSWEGGRSYEQYF
many,TRBJ2-2,TRBV20-1,NA,TGCAGTGCTAGAGACCGCGGGTTCGACACCGGGGAGCTGTTTTTT,CSARDRGFDTGELFF
many,TRBJ1-3,TRBV29-1,NA,TGCAGCGTTGAAGTAGGGCGGGACACCATATATTTT,CSVEVGRDTIYF
many,TRBJ1-2,TRBV10-3,NA,TGTGCCATCAGCCAGGGGAGCTATGGCTACACCTTC,CAISQGSYGYTF
few,TRBJ1-5,TRBV20-1,NA,TGCAGTGCCAACCGCGGATTGGATCAGCCCCAGCATTTT,CSANRGLDQPQHF
NA,TRBJ1-1,TRBV29-1,NA,TGCAGCGTTAACGGGGAAGGGGGACCCATGAACACTGAAGCTTTCTTT,CSVNGEGGPMNTEAFF
few,TRBJ2-5,TRBV7-2,NA,TGTGCCAGCAGCCCGGGGACGTACCAAGAGACCCAGTACTTC,CASSPGTYQETQYF
many,TRBJ2-1,TRBV20-1,TRBD2,TGCAGTGCTGTGACTAGCGGGAGGGCTTCTTGGTACAATGAGCAGTTCTTC,CSAVTSGRASWYNEQFF
many,TRBJ2-7,TRBV30,TRBD2,TGTGCCTGGACCCCCGGCGGGGGCTACGAGCAGTACTTC,CAWTPGGGYEQYF
few,TRBJ2-1,TRBV6-5,NA,TGTGCCAGCAGTTACTGGGGGGCTGACAATGAGCAGTTCTTC,CASSYWGADNEQFF
few,TRBJ2-2,TRBV6-1,NA,TGTGCCAGCCCACAAGACAACACCGGGGAGCTGTTTTTT,CASPQDNTGELFF
few,TRBJ1-5,TRBV18,NA,TGTGCCAGCTCACCATCGCGTGGCAATCAGCCCCAGCATTTT,CASSPSRGNQPQHF
many,TRBJ1-3,TRBV30,NA,TGTGCCTGGAGTTCCTTAAACACCATATATTTT,CAWSSLNTIYF
many,TRBJ2-7,TRBV19,TRBD1,TGTGCCAGTAGTTTCCAGGGGGCAGATGAGCAGTACTTC,CASSFQGADEQYF
many,TRBJ2-5,TRBV7-3,NA,TGTGCCAGCAGCTTACGGGAAGAGACCCAGTACTTC,CASSLREETQYF
few,TRBJ1-2,TRBV18,NA,TGTGCCAGCTCACCTCTAGGGAAAGACTATGGCTACACCTTC,CASSPLGKDYGYTF
NA,TRBJ2-7,TRBV29-1,TRBD1,TGCAGCGCGACTTCCGGGACAGGAGGAGAGCAGTACTTC,CSATSGTGGEQYF
NA,TRBJ2-1,TRBV20-1,NA,TGCAGTGCTAGAGATACACTAGAGAATGAGCAGTTCTTC,CSARDTLENEQFF
once,TRBJ2-7,TRBV11-3,TRBD2,TGTGCCAGCAGCTTAGATCATAGTCACCGCGGGGGATGTGGCGAGCAGTACTTC,CASSLDHSHRGGCGEQYF
many,TRBJ2-7,TRBV25-1,TRBD2,TGTGCCAGCACCGGGGGGGTCGGTTACGAGCAGTACTTC,CASTGGVGYEQYF
many,TRBJ1-5,TRBV2,NA,TGTGCCAGCAGTGAAGTTTTGGTTCAGCCCCAGCATTTT,CASSEVLVQPQHF
NA,TRBJ2-7,TRBV6-5,NA,TGTGCCAGCAGTAGGCAGTACGCCTACGAGCAGTACTTC,CASSRQYAYEQYF
NA,TRBJ2-1,TRBV2,NA,TGTGCCAGCAGTGAGACTAGTTTGGGTGAGCAGTTCTTC,CASSETSLGEQFF
many,TRBJ2-3,TRBV6-4,TRBD2,TGTGCCAGCAGCCCACTAGCGGGAGCGGGAGATACGCAGTATTTT,CASSPLAGAGDTQYF
many,TRBJ1-4,TRBV18,NA,TGTGCCAGCTCACCAAGCCGATCTGGCGAAAAACTGTTTTTT,CASSPSRSGEKLFF
NA,TRBJ2-3,TRBV29-1,TRBD2,TGCAGCGCTGGAGCGGGAGAGACAGATACGCAGTATTTT,CSAGAGETDTQYF
many,TRBJ1-1,TRBV6-6,NA,TGTGCCAGCACCAATCTGGGGGGGGCCAAGAACACTGAAGCTTTCTTT,CASTNLGGAKNTEAFF
NA,TRBJ2-1,TRBV11-2,TRBD1,TGTGCCAGCAGCTTGGGGACAGGAGAGCAGTTCTTC,CASSLGTGEQFF
NA,TRBJ2-4,TRBV6-1,NA,TGTGCCAGCAGTTCCGGGACCTCATTAGTCCAAAACATTCAGTACTTC,CASSSGTSLVQNIQYF
NA,TRBJ2-7,TRBV11-1,NA,TGTGCCAGCAGCACCCGACTAGAAGTAGAGCAGTACTTC,CASSTRLEVEQYF
NA,TRBJ1-6,TRBV14,NA,TGTGCCAGCAGCCCAGGGGTCGGCTCACCCCTCCACTTT,CASSPGVGSPLHF
NA,TRBJ1-5,TRBV19,TRBD1,TGTGCCAGTAGTCCGAGGGACAGCCGCAATCAGCCCCAGCATTTT,CASSPRDSRNQPQHF
many,TRBJ2-1,TRBV7-3,TRBD2,TGTGCCAGCAGCTTTACCGGGAGGGACCCCTACAATGAGCAGTTCTTC,CASSFTGRDPYNEQFF
NA,TRBJ1-5,TRBV6-2/TRBV6-3,TRBD1,TGTGCCAGCAGTTCTCTGTCACAGGGGGACGTAAGCAATCAGCCCCAGCATTTT,CASSSLSQGDVSNQPQHF
many,TRBJ2-2,TRBV7-9,NA,TGTGCCAGCAGTTCATTTTCCCTGGGTCGTACCGGGGAGCTGTTTTTT,CASSSFSLGRTGELFF
NA,TRBJ1-1,TRBV7-8,TRBD1,TGTGCCAGCAGCCAGCTTGCGGGGACAGGGGTTACTGAAGCTTTCTTT,CASSQLAGTGVTEAFF
many,TRBJ2-3,TRBV6-6,NA,TGTGCCAGCAGTTTCGGCCGGGATACGCAGTATTTT,CASSFGRDTQYF
NA,TRBJ2-5,TRBV5-1,TRBD1,TGCGCCAGCAGCCGGGACAGGTCAGGGGAGACCCAGTACTTC,CASSRDRSGETQYF
few,TRBJ2-7,TRBV28,TRBD1,TGTGCCAGCAGCCCTCACTCCGGGACAGGCTTCGACGAGCAGTACTTC,CASSPHSGTGFDEQYF
many,TRBJ2-7,TRBV11-2,TRBD1,TGTGCCAGCAGCTCTACCGGGACAGGGAACGAGCAGTACTTC,CASSSTGTGNEQYF
few,TRBJ2-7,TRBV20-1,NA,TGCAGTGTATTGGGGCGGCACACCTACGAGCAGTACTTC,CSVLGRHTYEQYF
many,TRBJ1-1,TRBV5-1,NA,TGCGCCAGCAGCTTCGACAACGCTGAAGCTTTCTTT,CASSFDNAEAFF
NA,TRBJ2-2,TRBV29-1,TRBD2,TGCAGCGCCGGCAGCGGGGCGAACACCGGGGAGCTGTTTTTT,CSAGSGANTGELFF
many,TRBJ2-1,TRBV29-1,TRBD1,TGCAGCGTACCGGGACAGGGGGCATACAATGAGCAGTTCTTC,CSVPGQGAYNEQFF
many,TRBJ2-7,TRBV10-3,TRBD2,TGTGCCATCAGGCCTGGACTAGCGGGAGACGAGCAGTACTTC,CAIRPGLAGDEQYF
NA,TRBJ2-7,TRBV5-1,NA,TGCGCCAGCAGCTTCCAGGGCAGTCGCGAGCAGTACTTC,CASSFQGSREQYF